This T cell receptor (beta chain) was sequenced during a study of shared clonotypes between healthy human individuals. About the research overall: A couple of women and a few men aged 18 to 49 made up the donors.

Here immunoSEQ multiplex PCR was the method, and the copy in TCRdb shows in-frame clones only, minus some. Among about 1.5 million clones listed, about 96% were seen once. CDR3 length: 15 residues. Looked up from germline, CDR1 is SGHNT and CDR2 is YYREEE (reference sequence). Trimming took 2 bases from V and 0 from J; bases not matched to a gene: 4. The J gene is TRBJ1-2, the V gene TRBV5-4; TRBD1 matches 7 bases. The specimen was naive CD4+ T cells sorted from blood. Subset given: CD45RA+ positively selected. This clonotype was obtained from a man aged 25-45 years in good health. CDR3 DNA: TGTGCCAGCAGCTTAGAGGGGGCAGCTAACTATGGCTACACCTTC. The encoded protein is CASSLEGAANYGYTF. The complete variable domain, with remaining parts taken from reference TRBV5-4 and TRBJ1-2, reads ETGVTQSPTHLIKTRGQQVTLRCSSQSGHNTVSWYQQALGQGPQFIFQYYREEENGRGNFPPRFSGLQFPNYSSELNVNALELDDSALYLCASSLEGAANYGYTFGSGTRLTVV.